The clone carrying this T cell receptor (beta chain) occurred many times. What it binds is not known. This entry belongs to a study of T cell repertoires in cytomegalovirus infection. Study overall: Well-studied HLA-B-restricted epitopes and recently identified HLA-C-restricted epitopes of CMV were both used in the study. Public TCR beta signature analysis indicated the presence of both CMV infection and matching HLA type. Study-level results: Predominance within the ex vivo response was attributable to HLA-C-restricted CMV-specific TCR beta clonotypes. Based on cumulative public TCR beta family frequency, carriers of CMV plus the relevant HLA were identified.

The CDR3 extends over 15 amino acids. CDR1 and CDR2 (germline): SGHTA, FQGNSA. After removal of 5 bases from V and 8 bases from J, the junction contained 13 bases not matched to a gene. TCRdb called the reads again in MiXCR, with one record for every CDR3 protein. The repertoire holds under 450,000 distinct CDR3 sequences, with just under 35% as singletons. The sequence was collected from a human donor in good health (CMV status not recorded). Some clones in this sample may be carry-over from other donors' samples. The V and J genes are TRBV7-2 and TRBJ1-2; 8 bases agree with TRBD1. This specimen consisted of cultured PBMCs, obtained from culture after CMV antigen stimulation. CDR3 sequence reads: CASSTLTGALWGYTF. As DNA, the CDR3 is TGTGCCAGCAGCACACTGACAGGGGCCCTATGGGGCTACACCTTC.